This is a list of T cell receptor beta chains from one sample in a study of blood T cell repertoires in COVID-19. Produced via immunoSEQ multiplex PCR; TCRdb's table is partial and in-frame only. Of about 80,000 clones listed, 80% to 90% are singletons. Sequencing input: peripheral blood. The receptor source for this set is a woman of 80 years or more with acute or convalescent COVID-19. Both conserved end residues are part of each CDR3. Each record gives: V gene, D gene, clone size, J gene, CDR3 DNA, CDR3 protein. A D gene is named only where the DNA matches it firmly. Size tells how often a clone was seen (once, few, many) or the class of an expanded clone, and some rows leave it out.

TRBV2	TRBD1	-	TRBJ1-5	TGTGCCAGCAGTGAACCGACAGGGGTGATCAATCAGCCCCAGCATTTT	CASSEPTGVINQPQHF
TRBV4-2	-	-	TRBJ1-1	TGTGCCAGCAGCCAAGGTAGGGGCCTGGGATATCGGGCTTTCTTT	CASSQGRGLGYRAFF
TRBV7-9	-	-	TRBJ1-1	TGTGCCAGCAGCACATTCAGGGAGGAGCACACTGAAGCTTTCTTT	CASSTFREEHTEAFF
TRBV9	-	-	TRBJ1-1	TGTGCCAGCAGCCCACAAGCATTTGATCACAGGGTTGAAGCTTTCTTT	CASSPQAFDHRVEAFF
TRBV29-1	TRBD1	-	TRBJ2-3	TGCAGCGCAGGGGGTAGCTGGGCAGATACGCAGTATTTT	CSAGGSWADTQYF
TRBV5-1	-	-	TRBJ2-3	TGCGCCAGCAGCTCAAAACAGACCACAGATACGCAGTATTTT	CASSSKQTTDTQYF
TRBV18	-	-	TRBJ1-2	TGTGCCAGCTCACCAACACAGGGAAACTATGGCTACACCTTC	CASSPTQGNYGYTF
TRBV5-1	TRBD2	-	TRBJ2-1	TGCGCCAGCAGCTGGGGACTAGCGTCGTACAATGAGCAGTTCTTC	CASSWGLASYNEQFF
TRBV9	-	-	TRBJ2-5	TGTGCCAGCAGCCCCAGAGGCAGAGAAGAAGAGACCCAGTACTTC	CASSPRGREEETQYF
TRBV19	TRBD1	-	TRBJ2-5	TGTGCCAGTAGTAGACCGGGACAGGGGCAAGAGACCCAGTACTTC	CASSRPGQGQETQYF
TRBV7-3	TRBD1	-	TRBJ2-2	TGTGCCAGCAGCTTACCCGGACAGGGGCGCACCGGGGAGCTGTTTTTT	CASSLPGQGRTGELFF
TRBV5-4	-	-	TRBJ1-1	TGTGCCAGCAGCTTGGGGCAGGACACTGAAGCTTTCTTT	CASSLGQDTEAFF
TRBV6-5	-	-	TRBJ2-5	TGTGCCAGCATAAGTAGGGACTGGGGGACCCAGTACTTC	CASISRDWGTQYF
TRBV9	TRBD1	medium-sized	TRBJ1-1	TGTGCCAGCAGCTTAGGAGGGCAGGGGGCCGCTGAAGCTTTCTTT	CASSLGGQGAAEAFF
TRBV29-1	-	-	TRBJ2-1	TGCAGCGTTGGAGGCAATGAGCAGTTCTTC	CSVGGNEQFF
TRBV10-3	-	-	TRBJ2-7	TGTGCCATCAGTGACAGTTTTTCCTACGAGCAGTACTTC	CAISDSFSYEQYF
TRBV19	-	-	TRBJ1-4	TGTGCCAGTAGTCGGGACTATGGTGAAAAACTGTTTTTT	CASSRDYGEKLFF
TRBV19	TRBD2	few	TRBJ2-7	TGTGCCAGTAGTAGCAGGACTAGCGTGGCCTACGAGCAGTACTTC	CASSSRTSVAYEQYF
TRBV10-1	-	-	TRBJ2-3	TGCGCCAGCAGTGAGTCGACTAGCACAGATACGCAGTATTTT	CASSESTSTDTQYF
TRBV28	TRBD1	-	TRBJ2-1	TGTGCCAGCAGGCGGGACAGGGGAAATGAGCAGTTCTTC	CASRRDRGNEQFF
TRBV19	TRBD2	-	TRBJ2-3	TGTGCCAGTAGTAACGCGGGAGCAGATACGCAGTATTTT	CASSNAGADTQYF
TRBV27	-	few	TRBJ2-7	TGTGCCAGCAGTTTATCTAGGGGTCCCTACGAGCAGTACTTC	CASSLSRGPYEQYF
TRBV5-1	-	-	TRBJ1-2	TGCGCCAGCAGCCAACAGGAACGATATGGCTACACCTTC	CASSQQERYGYTF
TRBV2	-	-	TRBJ2-3	TGTGCCAGCAGTCCTTATATGAGAGATACGCAGTATTTT	CASSPYMRDTQYF
TRBV5-1	TRBD1	-	TRBJ1-5	TGCGCCAGCAGCCTAGATGGGGACAGACAGCCCCAGCATTTT	CASSLDGDRQPQHF
TRBV19	TRBD1	-	TRBJ1-2	TGTGCCAGTAGTATAAGTCGACAGGGGAATTTCTATGGCTACACCTTC	CASSISRQGNFYGYTF
TRBV11-3	-	-	TRBJ2-3	TGTGCCAGCAGCTTGAGGGTTTTAGATACGCAGTATTTT	CASSLRVLDTQYF
TRBV30	-	-	TRBJ2-5	TGTGCCTGGGTTGACAAAACAGGGTTGGAGACCCAGTACTTC	CAWVDKTGLETQYF
TRBV2	TRBD2	-	TRBJ2-7	TGTGCCAGCAGTGAGGTCGGGGCAGGGCGGGGGTACGAGCAGTACTTC	CASSEVGAGRGYEQYF
TRBV2	TRBD1	-	TRBJ1-5	TGTGCCAGCAGTGGTGGACAGGGGATCCAGCATTTT	CASSGGQGIQHF
TRBV25-1	-	-	TRBJ2-2	TGTGCCAGCAGTGTTGGGGGCAGCAACACCGGGGAGCTGTTTTTT	CASSVGGSNTGELFF
TRBV5-4	-	-	TRBJ2-1	TGTGCCAGCTCACGGGGAGACAATGAGCAGTTCTTC	CASSRGDNEQFF
TRBV10-3	TRBD2	-	TRBJ2-3	TGTGCCATCAGTGGTAGCGGGGCCTCCGAAGATACGCAGTATTTT	CAISGSGASEDTQYF
TRBV3-1/TRBV3-2	TRBD2	-	TRBJ2-1	TGTGCCAGCAGCGTCGGGACTAGCGGGAGTTTTGAGCAGTTCTTC	CASSVGTSGSFEQFF
TRBV3-1/TRBV3-2	-	-	TRBJ1-2	TGTGCCAGCAGTCCCGTTGGGGAGGTCTATGGCTACACCTTC	CASSPVGEVYGYTF
TRBV30	TRBD2	-	TRBJ2-3	TGTGCCTGGAGTGACGGACTAGCGGGATTCACAGATACGCAGTATTTT	CAWSDGLAGFTDTQYF
TRBV5-1	TRBD2	-	TRBJ2-3	TGCGCCAGCAGCTTGACTAGCGGGGGGGACACGCAGTATTTT	CASSLTSGGDTQYF
TRBV5-1	TRBD2	-	TRBJ2-3	TGCGCCAGCAGCTTGCCTAGCGGGAGCGGAGATACGCAGTATTTT	CASSLPSGSGDTQYF
TRBV5-1	TRBD2	-	TRBJ2-4	TGCGCCAGCAGCGCCGGGACTAGCGGGAGGGGGAACATTCAGTACTTC	CASSAGTSGRGNIQYF
TRBV4-1	-	-	TRBJ1-3	TGCGCCAGCAGCCAAGAGGGTGGGGGCTTGTCTGGAAACACCATATATTTT	CASSQEGGGLSGNTIYF
TRBV4-1	-	-	TRBJ2-7	TGCGCCAGCAGCCGCGACAGGACCAGTTACGAGCAGTACTTC	CASSRDRTSYEQYF
TRBV11-3	TRBD2	once	TRBJ2-7	TGTGCCAGCAGCTCCGGACTAGTGGGCGAGCAGTACTTC	CASSSGLVGEQYF
TRBV2	-	-	TRBJ2-7	TGTGCCAGCAGCGGGATTGGGGGGAGCGCCTACTACGAGCAGTACTTC	CASSGIGGSAYYEQYF
TRBV5-1	TRBD2	-	TRBJ2-1	TGCGCCAGCAGCCAACTAGCGGAAGCCTACAATGAGCAGTTCTTC	CASSQLAEAYNEQFF
TRBV19	TRBD2	-	TRBJ2-1	TGTGCCAGTAGTAAACTAGCGGGGGGGCATAGGGACAATGAGCAGTTCTTC	CASSKLAGGHRDNEQFF
TRBV7-9	TRBD2	-	TRBJ2-5	TGTGCCAGCAGCTTACTAGCGGGAGGAGGAAAGACCCAGTACTTC	CASSLLAGGGKTQYF
TRBV7-9	TRBD1	-	TRBJ2-7	TGTGCCAGCACCCGGGACAGCTACGAGCAGTACTTC	CASTRDSYEQYF
TRBV3-1/TRBV3-2	TRBD2	-	TRBJ2-1	TGTGCCAGCAGCTCTAGCGGGAGTTCCTACAATGAGCAGTTCTTC	CASSSSGSSYNEQFF
TRBV27	-	-	TRBJ2-7	TGTGCCAGCAGTTCACAGGGCTACGAGCAGTACTTC	CASSSQGYEQYF
TRBV19	-	-	TRBJ2-1	TGTGCCAGTACCGACTCAGTTGAGCAGTTCTTC	CASTDSVEQFF
TRBV11-1	TRBD1	-	TRBJ2-3	TGTGCCAGCAGCCCCCGGACAGGGGTGGCAGATACGCAGTATTTT	CASSPRTGVADTQYF
TRBV9	TRBD2	-	TRBJ2-1	TGTGCCAGCAGCGAGCGGGGGGGAGACAATGAGCAGTTCTTC	CASSERGGDNEQFF
TRBV14	-	-	TRBJ2-7	TGTGCCAGCAGCCGGAGGAGGGGTGAGCAGTACTTC	CASSRRRGEQYF
TRBV12-3/TRBV12-4	-	-	TRBJ1-2	TGTGCCAGCAGCCCGGGACAAAACTATGGCTACACCTTC	CASSPGQNYGYTF
TRBV10-1	-	-	TRBJ1-1	TGCGCCAGCAGTGAGTCGTGGCAGATGAACACTGAAGCTTTCTTT	CASSESWQMNTEAFF